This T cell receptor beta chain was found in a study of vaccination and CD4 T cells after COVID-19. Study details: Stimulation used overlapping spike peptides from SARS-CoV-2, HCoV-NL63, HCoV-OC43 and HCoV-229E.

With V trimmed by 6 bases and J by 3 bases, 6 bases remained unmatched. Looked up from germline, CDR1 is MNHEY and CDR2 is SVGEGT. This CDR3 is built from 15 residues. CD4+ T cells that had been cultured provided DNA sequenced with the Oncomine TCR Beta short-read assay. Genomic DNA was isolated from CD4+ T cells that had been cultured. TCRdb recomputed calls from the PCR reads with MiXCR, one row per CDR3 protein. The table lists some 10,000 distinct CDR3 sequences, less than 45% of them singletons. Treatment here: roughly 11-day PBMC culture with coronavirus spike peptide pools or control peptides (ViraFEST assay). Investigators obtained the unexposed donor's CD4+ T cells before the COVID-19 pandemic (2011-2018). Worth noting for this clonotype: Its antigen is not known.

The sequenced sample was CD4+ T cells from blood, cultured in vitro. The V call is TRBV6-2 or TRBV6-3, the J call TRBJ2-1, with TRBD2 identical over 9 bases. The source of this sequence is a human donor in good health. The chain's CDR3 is CASSQLAGLYNEQFF. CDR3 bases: TGTGCCAGCAGCCAACTAGCGGGCCTCTACAATGAGCAGTTCTTC.